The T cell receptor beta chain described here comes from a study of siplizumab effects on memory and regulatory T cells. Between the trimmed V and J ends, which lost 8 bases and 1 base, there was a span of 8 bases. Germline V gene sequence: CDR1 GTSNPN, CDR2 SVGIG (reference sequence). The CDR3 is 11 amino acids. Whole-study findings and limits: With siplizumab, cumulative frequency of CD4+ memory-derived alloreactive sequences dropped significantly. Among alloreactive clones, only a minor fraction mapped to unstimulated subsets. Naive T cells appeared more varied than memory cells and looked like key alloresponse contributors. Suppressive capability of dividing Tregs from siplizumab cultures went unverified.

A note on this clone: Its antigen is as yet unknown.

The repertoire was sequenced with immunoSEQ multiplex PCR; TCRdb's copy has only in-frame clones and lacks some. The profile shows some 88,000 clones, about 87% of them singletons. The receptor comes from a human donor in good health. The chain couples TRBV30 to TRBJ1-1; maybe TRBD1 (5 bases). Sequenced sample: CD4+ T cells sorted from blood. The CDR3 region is CAVDTNTEAFF. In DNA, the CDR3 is TGTGCCGTGGACACGAACACTGAAGCTTTCTTT.